This T cell receptor (beta chain) came from a study of T cell repertoires in cytomegalovirus infection. Study-level information: CMV epitopes that were recently identified and HLA-C-restricted were used alongside well-studied HLA-B-restricted ones. CMV infection and matching HLA type were both indicated by public TCR beta signatures.

This clonotype was observed a handful of times. What it recognizes is unknown. Regarding the study as a whole: Cumulative frequency of public TCR beta families picked out carriers of CMV plus the relevant HLA. In two of eight donors, the top clonotype was HLA-C-restricted CMV-specific.

V lost 5 bases, J lost 8 bases, and 7 bases stayed unmatched. CDR3 size: 15 residues. Looked up from germline, CDR1 is MDHEN and CDR2 is SYDVKM. TCRdb analysed the reads with MiXCR anew, one entry per CDR3 protein. Of about 480,000 distinct CDR3 sequences listed, more than 30% are singletons. This TCR came from a human donor in good health (CMV status not recorded). Some clones in this sample may be carry-over from other donors' samples. The starting material was cultured PBMCs, obtained from culture after CMV antigen stimulation. The V and J genes are TRBV28 and TRBJ2-1; 12 positions agree with TRBD2. The CDR3: CASSDGLAGWDEQFF. CDR3 DNA sequence: TGTGCCAGCAGTGACGGACTAGCGGGATGGGATGAGCAGTTCTTC.